Included here is one TCR beta chain sequence, with context. The antigen is not known. The data were obtained in a study of shared clonotypes between healthy human individuals. The overall study: Researchers assigned three CD4 naive, three CD4 memory, two CD8 naive and one CD8 memory plate to each donor. Findings and caveats of the study: Clonotypes that were shared across a few donors made up around 5% of naive CD4 clonotypes.

Only CD45RO-negative cells positively selected for CCR7 counted as naive CD8 cells, so terminally differentiated effector memory CD45RA+ cells were excluded. Each sample came from a Caucasian adult donor living in Nashville, Tennessee. TCRdb's table, derived via immunoSEQ multiplex PCR, lists solely in-frame clones and lacks some. In the table there are approximately 740,000 clones, roughly 92% of which are singletons. This TCR was recovered from a man aged 25-45 years in good health. Sample: naive CD8+ T cells sorted from blood.

In nucleotides, the CDR3 is TGTGCCAGCAGCGCCGCCGCGGGGCCGTCCTACGAGCAGTACTTC. Encoded protein: CASSAAAGPSYEQYF. V usage is TRBV7-9 and J usage is TRBJ2-7; tentative D call: TRBD2 (6 bases). Per germline, CDR1 SEHNR and CDR2 FQNEAQ (reference sequence). V was trimmed by 5 bases and J by 1 base, leaving 15 bases between them. This CDR3 region has 15 residues.